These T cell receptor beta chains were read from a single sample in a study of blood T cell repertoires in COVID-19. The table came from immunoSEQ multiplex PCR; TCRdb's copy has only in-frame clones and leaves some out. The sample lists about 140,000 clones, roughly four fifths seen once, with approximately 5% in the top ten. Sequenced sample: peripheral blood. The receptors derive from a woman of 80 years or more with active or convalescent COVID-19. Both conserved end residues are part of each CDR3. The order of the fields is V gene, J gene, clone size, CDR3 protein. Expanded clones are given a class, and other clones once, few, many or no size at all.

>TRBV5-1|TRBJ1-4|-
CASSLLVNEKLFF
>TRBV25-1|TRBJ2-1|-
CASSVGQGRFNEQFF
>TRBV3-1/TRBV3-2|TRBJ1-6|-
CASSQQGAGSPLHF
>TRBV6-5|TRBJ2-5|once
CASSRLGKKEETQYF
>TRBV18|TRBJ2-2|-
CASSPIARRRGVGTGELFF
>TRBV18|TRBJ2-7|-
CASSPSRAGTGVYEQYF
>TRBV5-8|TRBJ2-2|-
CASWTSGGALAGELFF
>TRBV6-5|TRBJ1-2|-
CASSYSAGGNYGYTF
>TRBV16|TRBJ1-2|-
CASSQSAGSGYGYTF
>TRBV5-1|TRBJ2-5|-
CASSLRGGQWRLETQYF
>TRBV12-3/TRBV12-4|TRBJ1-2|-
CASRGTGIYGYTF
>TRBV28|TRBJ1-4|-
CASTPGQIGEKLFF
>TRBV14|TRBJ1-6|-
CASSQTPGVNSPLHF
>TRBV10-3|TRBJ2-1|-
CAISGGQLNEQFF
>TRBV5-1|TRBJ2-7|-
CASSGGQGYPYEQYF
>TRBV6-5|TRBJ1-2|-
CASRDRGIYGYTF
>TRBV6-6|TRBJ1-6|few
CASSQQNRVGSNSPLHF
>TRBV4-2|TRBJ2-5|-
CASSQDRVETQYF
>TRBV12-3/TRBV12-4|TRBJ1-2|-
CASTPGGAYGYTF
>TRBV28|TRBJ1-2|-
CASSLGQRGYTF
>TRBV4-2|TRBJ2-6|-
CASSRDTNSGANVLTF
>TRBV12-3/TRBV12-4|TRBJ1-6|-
CASKGQYNSPLHF
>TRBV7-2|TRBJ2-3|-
CASWVGGVRDTQYF
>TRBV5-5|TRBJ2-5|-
CASSGVAGETQYF